This record looks at one TCR beta chain sequence and its context. Its antigen is not yet known. Base qualities are not provided; no much larger clone lies one nucleotide away. TCRbeta CDR3 regions were amplified from genomic DNA using the immunoSEQ Assay, a bias-controlled multiplex PCR. The authors' analysis ran thus. The number of nucleated cells in each sample was estimated by amplification of reference gene primers within the assay. To quantify the absolute abundance of each unique TCRbeta CDR3 rearrangement, sequence reads were collapsed and filtered. For each sample, productive Simpson clonality was calculated as the square root of Simpson's diversity index over productive rearrangements. Held by TCRdb, this immuneACCESS table contains in-frame sequences only and omits some clones. Under half of the omission traces to an unresolved V gene where checked; the cause of the rest is unknown. That table gives V, J and clone size, and the DNA gave D and trimming. The sample table holds roughly 240,000 clones, of which roughly four fifths were seen once. Under 2% of the sample rests with the top ten.

From its cysteine to its phenylalanine, the CDR3 spans 15 amino acids. The entry retains the CDR3 DNA only, 45 bases that are in frame from base 1. The CDR1 and CDR2 encoded by the germline V gene are SNHLY and FYNNEI. V is pruned by 7 bases and J by 4 bases, leaving 8 bases of the junction without a gene match. Whole blood was collected in K2EDTA tubes by collaborating institutions according to the institutions' own protocols. For TCRbeta analysis, collaborator samples were shipped as frozen whole blood, as isolated PBMCs, or as DNA extracted from either sample type. These data are taken from a study of blood T cell repertoires in COVID-19 (TCRdb year 2020). Context from the whole study: Samples covering the acute and convalescent phases of COVID-19 were provided by collaborators in the United States, Italy and Spain. The material from the prospective study consisted of cDNA or gDNA derived from T cells, B-cell-depleted T cells, or PBMCs. The dataset comprised deeply sampled blood TCRbeta repertoires from subjects exposed to, actively infected with, or recovered from COVID-19. The repertoires were released in a freely available public database intended as a resource for research on the immune response to SARS-CoV-2. The samples were drawn from two sources: the first 160 participants of the ongoing ImmuneRACE study, and over 950 subjects contributed by 6 global collaborators. A de-identified subject ID, COVID-19 status, age in years and sex were almost always included in the sample metadata. Where available, HLA class I and class II types were obtained from metadata supplied by the sample provider rather than from assay-based typing.

The full study reports these points: The quantity of clinical and demographic metadata differed by source and by participant and was supplied without curation.

The sequence derives from a woman at least 80 years old with acute or convalescent COVID-19. The chain is encoded by TRBV2 joined to TRBJ1-5; 9 bases in the junction line up with TRBD1. Sequenced: peripheral blood. The DNA is as follows: TGTGCCAGCAAAGGGGCCGGGACAGGGAATCAGCCCCAGCATTTT. The encoded protein is CASKGAGTGNQPQHF. The full variable domain, completed from the reference TRBV2 and TRBJ1-5 proteins outside the CDR3, reads EPEVTQTPSHQVTQMGQEVILRCVPISNHLYFYWYRQILGQKVEFLVSFYNNEISEKSEIFDDQFSVERPDGSNFTLKIRSTKLEDSAMYFCASKGAGTGNQPQHFGDGTRLSIL.